The 21 T cell receptor beta chains below were found in one sample sequenced in a study of blood T cell repertoires in COVID-19. TCRdb's copy holds only in-frame clones and misses some; the assay was immunoSEQ multiplex PCR. Among under 85,000 clones listed, about 85% were seen once. The sequenced material came from peripheral blood. The receptors here all came from a man older than 75 with acute or convalescent COVID-19.

J is TRBJ1-2 and V is TRBV18; D remains ambiguous. Between the trimmed V and J ends, which lost 6 bases and 2 bases, there was a span of 7 bases. The CDR3 runs 12 residues. Germline assignment: CDR1 KGHSH and CDR2 LQKENI. CDR3 nucleotide sequence: TGTGCCAGCTCCCAGCGAAACTATGGCTACACCTTC. Its protein is CASSQRNYGYTF. The whole variable domain, remainder taken from reference TRBV18 and TRBJ1-2, is NAGVMQNPRHLVRRRGQEARLRCSPMKGHSHVYWYRQLPEEGLKFMVYLQKENIIDESGMPKERFSAEFPKEGPSILRIQQVVRGDSAAYFCASSQRNYGYTFGSGTRLTVV.

The chain combines TRBV9 with TRBJ2-2; 7 nucleotides agree with TRBD2. The trim removed 3 bases at V and 7 bases at J, leaving 9 bases unmatched. CDR1 and CDR2 from the germline V gene are SGDLS and YYNGEE. The CDR3 spans 15 residues. CDR3: CASSAPTSVFGELFF. The CDR3 DNA reads TGTGCCAGCAGCGCACCTACTAGCGTCTTCGGGGAGCTGTTTTTT.

This sequence joins TRBV30 and TRBJ2-7; D is unclear. This CDR3 spans 11 amino acids. The germline CDR1 and CDR2 sequences are GTSNPN and SVGIG (reference sequence). V lost 0 bases to trimming and J lost 4 bases, with 4 bases between them. The CDR3 DNA reads as TGTGCCTGGAGTGTCAAATACGAGCAGTACTTC. Translating gives CAWSVKYEQYF.

The V call is TRBV24-1, the J call TRBJ2-3, with D possibly being TRBD2 (6 bases). The germline gives CDR1 KGHDR, CDR2 SFDVKD. V lost 9 bases and J lost 0, with 9 bases in between. The CDR3 is made up of 13 amino acids. The CDR3 DNA is TGTGCCACCGGGGAGGCTAGCACAGATACGCAGTATTTT. Translated, it gives CATGEASTDTQYF.

The V call is TRBV7-6, the J call TRBJ1-6; D is unresolved. Trimming stripped 3 bases from V and 5 bases from J, with 8 bases between. The CDR3 runs to 14 residues. Germline CDR1 is SGHVS and CDR2 is FNYEAQ. The CDR3, as DNA: TGTGCCAGCAGCTTGTGGCAGAATAATTCACCCCTCCACTTT. This encodes CASSLWQNNSPLHF.

The rearrangement uses TRBV19 and TRBJ2-7; 8 bases are a match to TRBD1. The junction had 11 bases not matched to a gene; V was cut back by 7 bases and J by 3 bases. Germline V lookup: CDR1 LNHDA, CDR2 SQIVND (reference sequence). The CDR3 is 15 amino acids. CDR3 nucleotides: TGTGCCAGTAAGGGCACGGCAGGGGGCCTCTACGAGCAGTACTTC. Amino acids: CASKGTAGGLYEQYF. Drawing the rest from reference TRBV19 and TRBJ2-7, the complete variable domain is DGGITQSPKYLFRKEGQNVTLSCEQNLNHDAMYWYRQDPGQGLRLIYYSQIVNDFQKGDIAEGYSVSREKKESFPLTVTSAQKNPTAFYLCASKGTAGGLYEQYFGPGTRLTVT.

This sequence joins TRBV4-3 and TRBJ2-1; 8 bases match TRBD2. CDR3 length equals 17 residues. Unmatched junction bases numbered 5, after V lost 1 base and J lost 0 bases. From germline, CDR1 is LGHNA and CDR2 YSLEER. In nucleotides, the CDR3 is TGCGCCAGCAGCCAAGGGGTCGGGACTAGCTCCTACAATGAGCAGTTCTTC. Its translation: CASSQGVGTSSYNEQFF.

The rearrangement uses TRBV6-5 and TRBJ2-2; TRBD1 is a possible D gene (5 bases). Germline V gene sequence: CDR1 MNHEY, CDR2 SVGAGI. Trimming pared 7 bases from V and 1 base from J, leaving 7 bases between. There are 13 residues in the CDR3. CDR3 region: CASNTGNTGELFF. The DNA of the CDR3 is TGTGCCAGCAATACAGGGAACACCGGGGAGCTGTTTTTT.

The chain employs TRBV3-1 (or the pseudogene TRBV3-2) and TRBJ2-1; 13 positions match TRBD2. This CDR3 contains 19 residues. Germline trimming cut 5 bases from V and 1 base from J; bases unmatched to any gene: 11. Germline V CDR1 and CDR2: LGHDT, YNNKEL (reference sequence). This CDR3 is CASSTRTSGRGGSYNEQFF. In nucleotides, the CDR3 is TGTGCCAGCAGCACCCGTACTAGCGGGAGGGGGGGGTCCTACAATGAGCAGTTCTTC.

This chain links TRBV7-2 with TRBJ2-1; the D gene is possibly TRBD2 (6 bases). Germline assignment: CDR1 SGHTA and CDR2 FQGNSA. This CDR3 comprises 15 residues. V lost 5 bases to trimming and J lost 4 bases, with 15 bases between them. This chain's CDR3 is CASSPRGGNYNEQFF. As DNA, the CDR3 is TGTGCCAGCAGCCCGAGGGGCGGGAATTACAATGAGCAGTTCTTC.

This chain links TRBV11-3 with TRBJ2-7; maybe TRBD2 (6 bases). The V end was cut by 3 bases, the J end by 2 bases, with 17 bases between. CDR1 is SGHNT and CDR2 is YENEEA in the germline V gene. The CDR3 length is 16 residues. The CDR3 spells CASSLQAGWGTYEQYF. CDR3 nucleotide sequence: TGTGCCAGCAGCTTGCAAGCGGGCTGGGGGACCTACGAGCAGTACTTC.

This rearrangement joins TRBV7-2 to TRBJ1-5, with unresolved D. This CDR3 is 14 amino acids long. The germline V gene encodes CDR1 SGHTA and CDR2 FQGNSA. V was clipped by 2 bases and J by 5 bases, with 10 bases between them. In nucleotides, the CDR3 is TGTGCCAGCAGCTTATTCCAGGTCGATCAGCCCCAGCATTTT. Its protein is CASSLFQVDQPQHF.

This chain connects TRBV12-3 or TRBV12-4 to TRBJ2-7, with D perhaps TRBD2 (6 bases). The CDR3 extends over 11 amino acids. V shed 10 bases and J shed 6 bases, with 13 bases lying between them. The CDR3 sequence is CANSPGSEQYF. The CDR3 DNA follows: TGTGCCAACAGCCCCGGGAGCGAGCAGTACTTC.

This chain connects TRBV7-9 to TRBJ2-1, with 8 bases identical to TRBD1. CDR1 and CDR2 from the germline V gene are SEHNR and FQNEAQ (reference sequence). This CDR3 is 14 amino acids long. V shed 8 bases and J 5 bases; nucleotides not matched to a gene: 8. CDR3 coding DNA: TGTGCCAGCGGCGGACAGGGTTTCGACAATGAGCAGTTCTTC. Its translation is CASGGQGFDNEQFF.

This clone was seen more than once but under ten times. V gene TRBV5-1 combines with J gene TRBJ2-7, with D maybe TRBD2 (6 bases). Trimming removed 0 bases from V and 0 bases from J, with 22 bases in between. CDR3 length: 19 residues. The germline gives CDR1 SGHRS, CDR2 YFSETQ. The CDR3 region has the DNA TGCGCCAGCAGCTTGGCGGCAGGGAGGCGTACACAGAGCTCCTACGAGCAGTACTTC. Translating gives CASSLAAGRRTQSSYEQYF.

The chain combines TRBV5-1 with TRBJ2-1; no clear D. CDR1 and CDR2 from the germline V gene are SGHRS and YFSETQ. Trimming removed 2 bases from V and 5 bases from J, with 8 bases in between. CDR3 size: 13 residues. The CDR3 sequence is CASSFRLDNEQFF. CDR3 sequence (DNA): TGCGCCAGCAGCTTTCGACTTGACAATGAGCAGTTCTTC.

V and J are TRBV2 and TRBJ1-1; TRBD1 might be the D (5 bases). The germline CDR1 and CDR2 sequences are SNHLY and FYNNEI. The CDR3 covers 13 residues. The V gene lost 3 bases and the J gene lost 4 bases, with 9 bases spanning the gap. The CDR3 sequence is CASSDSGITEAFF. CDR3 sequence (DNA): TGTGCCAGCAGTGATTCAGGGATCACTGAAGCTTTCTTT.

The chain links TRBV24-1 to TRBJ2-3, with TRBD1 matching over 7 bases. V shed 9 bases, J shed 7 bases, and the junction held 9 bases outside the gene matches. Germline V gene sequence: CDR1 KGHDR, CDR2 SFDVKD. CDR3 size: 13 residues. CDR3 DNA sequence: TGTGCCACCGAATACCCAGGGGGTAATACGCAGTATTTT. Amino acids: CATEYPGGNTQYF.

This clone was observed once. The chain employs TRBV4-2 and TRBJ1-2; 7 bases are shared with TRBD1. V dropped 0 bases and J dropped 8; count of bases not matched to a gene: 12. The CDR3 totals 16 residues. Germline V CDR1 and CDR2: LGHNA, YNFKEQ. DNA of the CDR3: TGTGCCAGCAGCCAAGATTCGGCCCGACAGGGTTGGGGCTACACCTTC. The encoded protein is CASSQDSARQGWGYTF.

This chain joins TRBV5-4 and TRBJ2-1; perhaps TRBD1 as D (7 bases). Germline CDR1 reads SGHNT; CDR2 reads YYREEE (reference sequence). The CDR3 covers 15 residues. Trimming removed 6 bases from V and 4 bases from J, with 17 bases in between. CDR3 loop: CASTQGGQSYNEQFF. Here the CDR3 DNA reads TGTGCCAGCACCCAGGGGGGACAGTCGTACAATGAGCAGTTCTTC.

This clone was seen just once. The chain recombines TRBV5-4 with TRBJ1-2; tentative D call: TRBD1 (6 bases). There are 16 residues in the CDR3. V dropped 5 bases and J dropped 6 bases, with 23 bases sitting between them. Per germline, CDR1 SGHNT and CDR2 YYREEE (reference sequence). The chain's CDR3 is CASRDSGQKLSNGYTF. The DNA for the CDR3 is TGTGCCAGCAGGGATTCTGGACAGAAACTATCGAATGGCTACACCTTC.